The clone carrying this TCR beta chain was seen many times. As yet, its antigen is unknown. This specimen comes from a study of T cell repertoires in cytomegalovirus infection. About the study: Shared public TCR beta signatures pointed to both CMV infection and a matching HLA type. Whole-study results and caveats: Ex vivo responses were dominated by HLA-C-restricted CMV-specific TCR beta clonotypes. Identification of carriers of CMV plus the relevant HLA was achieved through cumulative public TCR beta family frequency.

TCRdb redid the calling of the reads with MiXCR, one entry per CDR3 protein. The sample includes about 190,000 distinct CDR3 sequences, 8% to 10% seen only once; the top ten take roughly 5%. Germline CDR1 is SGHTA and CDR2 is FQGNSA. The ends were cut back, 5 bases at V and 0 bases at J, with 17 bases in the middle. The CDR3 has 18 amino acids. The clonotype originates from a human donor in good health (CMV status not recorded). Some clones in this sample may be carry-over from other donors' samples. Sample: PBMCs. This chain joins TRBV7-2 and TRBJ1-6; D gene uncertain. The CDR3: CASSPNRGFSSYNSPLHF. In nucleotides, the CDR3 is TGTGCCAGCAGCCCTAATCGGGGTTTTAGCTCCTATAATTCACCCCTCCACTTT.